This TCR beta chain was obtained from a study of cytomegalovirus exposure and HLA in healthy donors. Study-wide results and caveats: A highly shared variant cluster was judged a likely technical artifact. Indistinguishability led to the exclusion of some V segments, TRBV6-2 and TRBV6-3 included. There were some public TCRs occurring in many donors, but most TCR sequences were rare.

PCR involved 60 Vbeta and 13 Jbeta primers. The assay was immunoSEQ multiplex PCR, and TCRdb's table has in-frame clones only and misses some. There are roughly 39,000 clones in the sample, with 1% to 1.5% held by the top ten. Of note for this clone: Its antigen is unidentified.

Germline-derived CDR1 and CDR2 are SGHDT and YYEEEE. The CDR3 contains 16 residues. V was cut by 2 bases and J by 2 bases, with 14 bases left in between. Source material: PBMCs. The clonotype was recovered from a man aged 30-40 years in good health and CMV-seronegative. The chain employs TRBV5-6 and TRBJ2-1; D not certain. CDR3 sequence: CASSFTVSRPYNEQFF. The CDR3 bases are TGTGCCAGCAGCTTTACAGTTAGTCGGCCCTACAATGAGCAGTTCTTC.